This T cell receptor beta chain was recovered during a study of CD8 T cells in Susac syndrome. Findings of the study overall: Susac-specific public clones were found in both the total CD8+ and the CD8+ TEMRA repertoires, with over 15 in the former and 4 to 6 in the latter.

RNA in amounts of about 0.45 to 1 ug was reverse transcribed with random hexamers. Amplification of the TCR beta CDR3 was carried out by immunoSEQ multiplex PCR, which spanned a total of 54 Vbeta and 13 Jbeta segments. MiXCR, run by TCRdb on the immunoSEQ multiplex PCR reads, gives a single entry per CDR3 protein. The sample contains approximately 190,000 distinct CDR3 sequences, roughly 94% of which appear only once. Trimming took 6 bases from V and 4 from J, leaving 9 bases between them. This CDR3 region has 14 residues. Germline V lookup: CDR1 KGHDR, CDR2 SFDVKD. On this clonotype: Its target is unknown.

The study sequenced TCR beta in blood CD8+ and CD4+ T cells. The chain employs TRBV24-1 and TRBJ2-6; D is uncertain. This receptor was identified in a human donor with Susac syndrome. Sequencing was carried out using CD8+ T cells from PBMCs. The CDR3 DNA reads TGTGCCACCAGTAAGGATACAGGGGCCAACGTCCTGACTTTC. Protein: CATSKDTGANVLTF.